Presented here are 20 T cell receptor beta chains from one specimen sequenced in a study of cytomegalovirus exposure and HLA in healthy donors. PCR involved 60 Vbeta and 13 Jbeta primers. Sequencing was performed with immunoSEQ multiplex PCR; in TCRdb, only in-frame clones are kept and a portion is missing. The table records under 150,000 clones, around four fifths of them present only once. What was sequenced was PBMCs. These receptors all come from a woman aged 50 to 60 in good health and CMV-seropositive.

The rearrangement uses TRBV7-9 and TRBJ2-1; 8 nucleotides align to TRBD2. Per germline, CDR1 SEHNR and CDR2 FQNEAQ (reference sequence). J lost 0 bases, V lost 3 bases, and 1 base had no gene match. CDR3 length equals 15 residues. This chain's CDR3 is CASSLSGSSYNEQFF. In DNA, the CDR3 is TGTGCCAGCAGCTTGAGCGGGAGCTCCTACAATGAGCAGTTCTTC. The full variable domain, with the rest looked up from reference TRBV7-9 and TRBJ2-1, is DTGVSQNPRHKITKRGQNVTFRCDPISEHNRLYWYRQTLGQGPEFLTYFQNEAQLEKSRLLSDRFSAERPKGSFSTLEIQRTEQGDSAMYLCASSLSGSSYNEQFFGPGTRLTVL.

This chain links TRBV6-1 with TRBJ2-5, with a weak D call TRBD1 (7 bases). The germline CDR1 and CDR2 sequences are MNHNS and SASEGT. The V and J ends lost 4 bases and 9 bases respectively, with 33 bases between them. The CDR3 spans 19 residues. The CDR3 region is CASSAGGGGRVAYERAQYF. The CDR3 DNA sequence: TGTGCCAGCAGTGCCGGTGGAGGGGGCCGAGTAGCTTACGAGAGGGCCCAGTACTTC.

This chain connects TRBV5-1 to TRBJ1-1; D may be TRBD1 (6 bases). The CDR3 contains 15 residues. CDR1 and CDR2 (germline): SGHRS, YFSETQ. Trimming pared 0 bases from V and 4 bases from J, leaving 13 bases between. The CDR3 loop reads CASSLAEGGGTEAFF. The CDR3 DNA reads TGCGCCAGCAGCTTGGCCGAGGGAGGGGGCACTGAAGCTTTCTTT.

This chain links TRBV9 with TRBJ2-3; D is undetermined. The CDR3 consists of 14 residues. The V gene lost 0 bases and the J gene lost 0 bases, with 5 bases spanning the gap. In germline, CDR1 is SGDLS, CDR2 YYNGEE. CDR3 coding DNA: TGTGCCAGCAGCGTAGAACAGAGCACAGATACGCAGTATTTT. Translated: CASSVEQSTDTQYF.

The chain recombines TRBV20-1 with TRBJ1-1, with 8 bases matching TRBD1. Trimming took 5 bases from V and 8 from J; bases not matched to a gene: 4. This CDR3 comprises 11 residues. Germline-derived CDR1 and CDR2 are DFQATT and SNEGSKA (reference sequence). This chain's CDR3 is CSAGRQGEAFF. The CDR3 DNA is TGCAGTGCTGGGCGACAGGGGGAAGCTTTCTTT.

The rearrangement links TRBV29-1 to TRBJ2-7; 7 nucleotides align to TRBD1. The CDR3 runs to 14 residues. The germline CDR1 and CDR2 sequences are SQVTM and ANQGSEA. With V trimmed by 5 bases and J by 2 bases, 9 bases remained unmatched. The CDR3 coding sequence is TGCAGCGTTTCATTCAGGGGGAAGGCCTACGAGCAGTACTTC. This encodes CSVSFRGKAYEQYF.

The chain has TRBV4-2 and TRBJ2-1, with 8 nucleotides matching TRBD2. Germline loops: CDR1 LGHNA, CDR2 YNFKEQ. This CDR3 spans 18 amino acids. Trimming removed 4 bases from V and 2 bases from J; junction bases left unmatched: 13. DNA for the CDR3: TGTGCCAGCAGCCCATCGTTGGGCGGGAGGAGAACCTACAATGAGCAGTTCTTC. Protein sequence: CASSPSLGGRRTYNEQFF.

The J gene is TRBJ2-1, the V gene TRBV7-8; the D gene is possibly TRBD1 (6 bases). In germline, CDR1 is SGHVS, CDR2 FQNEAQ. The CDR3 is 17 amino acids. The germline V and J ends were trimmed by 3 bases and 0 bases, with 15 bases remaining between them. CDR3 coding DNA: TGTGCCAGCAGCTTGGGGGCGGGCGGTAGCTCCTACAATGAGCAGTTCTTC. Translated, it gives CASSLGAGGSSYNEQFF.

This clone has just one count. V and J are TRBV7-8 and TRBJ2-3, with TRBD2 matching over 7 bases. CDR3 size: 16 residues. Germline loops: CDR1 SGHVS, CDR2 FQNEAQ. Trimming at V came to 3 bases and at J to 2 bases, leaving 8 bases not matched to a gene. In nucleotides, the CDR3 is TGTGCCAGCAGCTTCTACCCCGGGACTACCACAGATACGCAGTATTTT. As protein: CASSFYPGTTTDTQYF.

V usage is TRBV6-4 and J usage is TRBJ2-2; TRBD1 aligns across 7 bases. Germline loops: CDR1 MRHNA, CDR2 SNTAGT. The CDR3 has 14 residues. The J segment lost 5 bases and the V segment lost 5 bases, leaving 5 bases of the junction unmatched. The CDR3 DNA reads TGTGCCAGCAGTCCCGACAGGGCGACCGGGGAGCTGTTTTTT. It specifies CASSPDRATGELFF.

V gene TRBV5-1 combines with J gene TRBJ2-4; 7 bases line up with TRBD2. In germline, CDR1 is SGHRS, CDR2 YFSETQ. This CDR3 has 15 residues. With 0 bases clipped from V and 9 bases from J, the junction kept 9 bases outside the gene matches. The CDR3 protein is CASSLAPAGVGIQYF. CDR3 nucleotides: TGCGCCAGCAGCTTGGCCCCGGCGGGAGTCGGCATTCAGTACTTC.

CDR3 DNA sequence: TGTGCCTGGAGTGTGGGAGGGGGCGAGCAGTACTTC. Its protein is CAWSVGGGEQYF. The gene calls are TRBV30 and TRBJ2-7; TRBD2 is a possible D gene (7 bases). The CDR3 contains 12 residues. Per germline, CDR1 GTSNPN and CDR2 SVGIG (reference sequence). Trimming took off 0 bases at V and 6 bases at J, with 9 bases between the two ends. Together with reference TRBV30 and TRBJ2-7, the CDR3 gives the full variable domain: SQTIHQWPATLVQPVGSPLSLECTVEGTSNPNLYWYRQAAGRGLQLLFYSVGIGQISSEVPQNLSASRPQDRQFILSSKKLLLSDSGFYLCAWSVGGGEQYFGPGTRLTVT.

This sequence joins TRBV15 and TRBJ1-2, with TRBD1 identical over 8 bases. The CDR3 has 15 amino acids. Germline CDR1 and CDR2: LNHNV and YYDKDF (reference sequence). J was trimmed by 8 bases and V by 0 bases; bases with no gene match: 8. CDR3 DNA sequence: TGTGCCACCAGCAGAGATCGGGGGACAGGCGGGGGCTACACCTTC. It encodes CATSRDRGTGGGYTF.

The V and J genes are TRBV30 and TRBJ2-1, with a possible D match to TRBD2 (6 bases). Germline CDR1 is GTSNPN and CDR2 is SVGIG (reference sequence). V lost 4 bases to trimming and J lost 7 bases, with 26 bases between them. This CDR3 has 17 residues. The CDR3 sequence: CAWMEGNGEVIRNEQFF. CDR3 coding DNA: TGTGCCTGGATGGAGGGGAATGGGGAGGTCATAAGGAATGAGCAGTTCTTC. Supplemented by reference TRBV30 and TRBJ2-1, the full variable domain reads SQTIHQWPATLVQPVGSPLSLECTVEGTSNPNLYWYRQAAGRGLQLLFYSVGIGQISSEVPQNLSASRPQDRQFILSSKKLLLSDSGFYLCAWMEGNGEVIRNEQFFGPGTRLTVL.

The V call is TRBV18, the J call TRBJ2-7, with D perhaps matching TRBD1 (5 bases). V shed 2 bases and J shed 5 bases, with 13 bases lying between them. CDR3 length equals 14 residues. CDR1 and CDR2 from the germline V gene are KGHSH and LQKENI. This CDR3 is CASSPGASRHEQYF. The CDR3 coding sequence is TGTGCCAGCTCACCAGGGGCCTCTCGGCACGAGCAGTACTTC.

The chain couples TRBV5-1 to TRBJ2-5; maybe TRBD2 (7 bases). The end of the DNA fits TRBJ2-7 better, so the J call may be wrong. The CDR3 is 16 residues long. Germline CDR1 SGHRS, CDR2 YFSETQ. The CDR3 region has the DNA TGCGCCAGCAGCTTGCTGTTAGGGGGAGGGGGAGGCGAGCAGTACTTC. Protein product: CASSLLLGGGGGEQYF.

This clone was seen once. The CDR3 is CASSQGYGQLYGYTF. DNA of the CDR3: TGCGCCAGCAGCCAAGGGTATGGACAGCTCTATGGCTACACCTTC. This chain connects TRBV4-1 to TRBJ1-2, with a possible D match to TRBD1 (6 bases). This CDR3 is 15 amino acids long. Trimming left V 1 base short and J 4 bases short, with 13 bases between. Germline CDR1 MGHRA, CDR2 YSYEKL.

As regards this clone: The conserved phenylalanine or tryptophan is not found at the CDR3 terminus, so this likely reflects a read error. This chain joins TRBV9 and TRBJ2-7, with 9 bases identical to TRBD1. The V gene end was trimmed by 4 bases and the J gene end by 5 bases; junction bases not matched to a gene: 10. The CDR3 contains 15 residues. Germline V lookup: CDR1 SGDLS, CDR2 YYNGEE. CDR3 loop: CASSLEDRGENEQYL. CDR3 sequence (DNA): TGTGCCAGCAGCCTCGAGGACAGGGGAGAAAACGAGCAGTACCTC.

The gene calls are TRBV7-3 and TRBJ2-3; 8 positions match TRBD1. This CDR3 comprises 14 residues. CDR1 and CDR2 from the germline V gene are SGHTA and FQGTGA. Losses at the gene ends were 6 bases for V and 5 bases for J; bases not matched to a gene: 7. The CDR3 reads CASSRTGSGDTQYF. CDR3 DNA: TGTGCCAGCAGTCGGACAGGGTCGGGAGATACGCAGTATTTT.

This rearrangement joins TRBV19 to TRBJ1-5; D gene ambiguous. CDR1 LNHDA and CDR2 SQIVND come from the germline V gene (reference sequence). The V end lost 3 bases, the J end lost 0 bases, and 21 bases lay between the germline ends. The CDR3 totals 19 residues. The CDR3 region has the DNA TGTGCCAGTAGTATTTTAAGGATCCGCGGCCCTTATAGCAATCAGCCCCAGCATTTT. Its translation is CASSILRIRGPYSNQPQHF.